The rows below give T cell receptor beta chains drawn from one sample of a study of graft-versus-host responses after intestinal transplantation. Their antigens remain unidentified. This table comes from immunoSEQ multiplex PCR, and its TCRdb copy is limited to in-frame clones, with some not included. Among about 120,000 clones, 90% to 95% were seen once, and the ten largest hold more than 0.09%. Here the sequenced sample was unstimulated CD4+ T cells sorted from spleen or lymph node cells, taken before intestinal transplant. These receptors were obtained from a human donor who received an intestinal transplant. Each CDR3 is given without its conserved first and last residue. A D gene is named only where the DNA matches it firmly. Clone size, where shown, is once, few, many, or a class for clones that have expanded.

CDR3,J,V,size,D
ASSYPPGRGLYEQY,TRBJ2-7,TRBV6-5,once,-
ASSRLGTRSYEQY,TRBJ2-7,TRBV6-5,-,TRBD2
ASSLDINYGYT,TRBJ1-2,TRBV7-9,-,-
ASSSEIRSQAGGYT,TRBJ1-2,TRBV7-6,-,-
ASRRAGVTNNEQF,TRBJ2-1,TRBV27,-,-
ASREATPGEQY,TRBJ2-7,TRBV6-1,-,-
ASSGTAGVAQY,TRBJ2-5,TRBV6-5,-,TRBD1
ASRRQGYEQY,TRBJ2-7,TRBV6-5,-,TRBD1
ASSPAGGTYNEQF,TRBJ2-1,TRBV7-9,-,-
ASSLNYEQY,TRBJ2-7,TRBV5-1,-,-
AVKLSGANVLT,TRBJ2-6,TRBV28,-,-
AISKDREQETQY,TRBJ2-5,TRBV10-3,-,TRBD1
SVCPGLDEQF,TRBJ2-1,TRBV29-1,-,-
ASSSPTGSTYEQY,TRBJ2-7,TRBV19,-,-
ASSLRQATTYEQY,TRBJ2-7,TRBV7-8,-,-
ASSGTRPSTDTQY,TRBJ2-3,TRBV18,-,-
ASSSGGLSTDTQY,TRBJ2-3,TRBV5-1,-,-
ASSTGRGYT,TRBJ1-2,TRBV6-1,-,-
ASSDGGGTDTQY,TRBJ2-3,TRBV10-1,-,-
ASSLVGVVSSSASYEQY,TRBJ2-7,TRBV5-1,once,-
ASSSHWEGSYEQY,TRBJ2-7,TRBV28,-,TRBD2
ASSYSGQVHSYEQY,TRBJ2-7,TRBV6-6,-,TRBD1
ASSPWVLAGAGNEQF,TRBJ2-1,TRBV5-1,-,TRBD2
ASSLAGVAF,TRBJ1-1,TRBV5-1,-,-
ASSLRASGAYEQY,TRBJ2-7,TRBV28,-,TRBD2
ASSLAGSFYEQY,TRBJ2-7,TRBV11-2,once,-